A single sample is the source of the 4 T cell receptor beta chains below, sequenced in a study of cytomegalovirus exposure and HLA in healthy donors. PCR primers comprised 60 Vbeta and 13 Jbeta primers. The repertoire was sequenced with immunoSEQ multiplex PCR; TCRdb's copy has only in-frame clones and lacks some. This sample has about 200,000 clones, with 79% found just once. Sequences were obtained from PBMCs. The receptor source for this set is a woman aged 45-65 years in good health and CMV-seronegative.

V usage is TRBV7-9 and J usage is TRBJ1-4, with D perhaps matching TRBD1 (6 bases). V was pared by 4 bases and J by 7 bases, with 25 bases between. CDR3 size: 18 residues. Germline CDR1 reads SEHNR; CDR2 reads FQNEAQ (reference sequence). CDR3 protein: CASSSITGGGGWGEKLFF. CDR3 in DNA: TGTGCCAGCAGCTCCATCACCGGAGGTGGGGGCTGGGGTGAAAAACTGTTTTTT.

This sequence joins TRBV28 and TRBJ1-1; a possible D gene is TRBD1 (5 bases). Germline lookup yields CDR1 MDHEN and CDR2 SYDVKM. The CDR3 runs to 14 residues. V lost 2 bases, J lost 2 bases, and 9 bases lay in between. The CDR3 reads CASSLRGINTEAFF. CDR3 DNA sequence: TGTGCCAGCAGTTTACGGGGGATTAACACTGAAGCTTTCTTT.

Notes on this clone: The missing conserved phenylalanine or tryptophan at the end of this CDR3 makes a read error likely. Written as DNA, the CDR3 is TGTGCCAGCAGTGAAGCTTCGGGACACGTGAACACTGAAGCTTTCCTT. Amino acids: CASSEASGHVNTEAFL. The J gene is TRBJ1-1, the V gene TRBV6-1; maybe TRBD1 (6 bases). CDR1 and CDR2 (germline): MNHNS, SASEGT. Trimming took 0 bases from V and 0 from J, leaving 11 bases between them. The CDR3 has 16 residues.

The J gene is TRBJ1-1, the V gene TRBV18, with D unclear. Germline assignment: CDR1 KGHSH and CDR2 LQKENI. The ends were cut back, 2 bases at V and 3 bases at J, with 4 bases in the middle. CDR3 length equals 12 residues. The CDR3 loop is CASSPADTEAFF. In nucleotides, the CDR3 is TGTGCCAGCTCACCAGCGGACACTGAAGCTTTCTTT.